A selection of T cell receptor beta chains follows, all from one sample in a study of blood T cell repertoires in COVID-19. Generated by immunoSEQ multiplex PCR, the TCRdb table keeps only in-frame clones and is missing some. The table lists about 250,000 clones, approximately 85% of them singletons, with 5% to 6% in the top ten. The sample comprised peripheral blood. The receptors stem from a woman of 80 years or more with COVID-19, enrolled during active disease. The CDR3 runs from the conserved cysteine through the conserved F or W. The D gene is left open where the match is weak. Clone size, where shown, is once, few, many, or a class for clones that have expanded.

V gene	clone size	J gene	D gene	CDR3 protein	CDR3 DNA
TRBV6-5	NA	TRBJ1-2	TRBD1	CASSRGTGEYGYTF	TGTGCCAGCAGCCGCGGGACAGGGGAATATGGCTACACCTTC
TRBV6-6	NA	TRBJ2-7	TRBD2	CASSNRLAGGGEQYF	TGTGCCAGCAGCAATAGACTAGCGGGGGGTGGCGAGCAGTACTTC
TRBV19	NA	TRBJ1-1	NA	CASSIRDTNTEAFF	TGTGCCAGTAGTATCCGGGACACAAACACTGAAGCTTTCTTT
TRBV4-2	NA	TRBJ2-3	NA	CASSPPLGGSSSDTQYF	TGTGCCAGCAGCCCCCCCCTCGGGGGTTCCTCGTCAGATACGCAGTATTTT
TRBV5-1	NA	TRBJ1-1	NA	CASSLAEQGRTEAFF	TGCGCCAGCAGCTTGGCTGAACAGGGACGCACTGAAGCTTTCTTT
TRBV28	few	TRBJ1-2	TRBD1	CASSFGTGVNYGYTF	TGTGCCAGCAGTTTCGGGACAGGGGTCAACTATGGCTACACCTTC
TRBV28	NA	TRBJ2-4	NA	CAIAGPGAKNIQYF	TGTGCCATCGCAGGACCGGGGGCCAAAAACATTCAGTACTTC
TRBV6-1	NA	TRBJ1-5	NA	CASSETGRTQHF	TGTGCCAGCAGTGAAACAGGTCGCACCCAGCATTTT
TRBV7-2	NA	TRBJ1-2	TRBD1	CASSLAIELGTGAYGYTF	TGTGCCAGCAGCTTAGCAATCGAGCTCGGGACAGGGGCCTATGGCTACACCTTC
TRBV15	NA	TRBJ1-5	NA	CATSIYRDNQPQHF	TGTGCCACCAGCATATACAGGGACAATCAGCCCCAGCATTTT
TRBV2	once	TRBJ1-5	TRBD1	CASTSQGDGQPQHF	TGTGCCAGCACTTCACAGGGGGACGGTCAGCCCCAGCATTTT
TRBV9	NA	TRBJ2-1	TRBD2	CASSVSSGGYLSSYNEQFF	TGTGCCAGCAGCGTGAGCTCGGGGGGGTATCTCAGCTCCTACAATGAGCAGTTCTTC
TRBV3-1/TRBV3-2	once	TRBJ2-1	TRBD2	CASSRTLAGGYNEQFF	TGTGCCAGCAGCCGAACACTAGCGGGGGGGTACAATGAGCAGTTCTTC
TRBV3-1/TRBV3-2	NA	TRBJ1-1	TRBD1	CASSQRTGGNTEAFF	TGTGCCAGCAGCCAACGGACAGGGGGAAACACTGAAGCTTTCTTT
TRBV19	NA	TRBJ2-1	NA	CASIGGISYNEQFF	TGTGCCAGTATTGGAGGCATCTCCTACAATGAGCAGTTCTTC
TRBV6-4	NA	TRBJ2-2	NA	CASSAGWNTGELFF	TGTGCCAGCAGTGCCGGGTGGAACACCGGGGAGCTGTTTTTT
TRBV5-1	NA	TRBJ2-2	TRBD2	CASSLVAGGPIGELFF	TGCGCCAGCAGCTTGGTGGCGGGGGGGCCCATCGGGGAGCTGTTTTTT
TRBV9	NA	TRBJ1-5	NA	CASSVGSREQPQHF	TGTGCCAGCAGCGTAGGAAGCAGGGAACAGCCCCAGCATTTT
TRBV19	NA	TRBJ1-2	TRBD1	CASSLGQGGSYGYTF	TGTGCCAGTAGCCTAGGACAGGGCGGATCCTATGGCTACACCTTC
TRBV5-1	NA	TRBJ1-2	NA	CASSLEDSNYGYTF	TGCGCCAGCAGCTTGGAGGACAGTAACTATGGCTACACCTTC
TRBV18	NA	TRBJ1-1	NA	CASSPMNTEAFF	TGTGCCAGCTCACCCATGAACACTGAAGCTTTCTTT
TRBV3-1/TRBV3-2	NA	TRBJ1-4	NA	CASSSWTTTTNEKLFF	TGTGCCAGCAGCTCCTGGACAACAACAACTAATGAAAAACTGTTTTTT
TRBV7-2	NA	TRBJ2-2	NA	CASRRGPGELFF	TGTGCCAGCAGGCGGGGGCCCGGGGAGCTGTTTTTT
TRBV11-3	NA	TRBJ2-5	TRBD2	CASSSRLAGSQETQYF	TGTGCCAGCAGCTCCAGACTAGCGGGGTCCCAAGAGACCCAGTACTTC
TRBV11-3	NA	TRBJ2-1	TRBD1	CASSLAGGINEQFF	TGTGCCAGCAGCTTGGCAGGGGGCATTAATGAGCAGTTCTTC
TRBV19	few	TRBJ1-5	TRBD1	CASSIGGTANQPQHF	TGTGCCAGTAGTATAGGAGGGACAGCTAATCAGCCCCAGCATTTT
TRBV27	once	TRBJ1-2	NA	CATRTAGYGYTF	TGTGCCACCCGGACAGCCGGCTATGGCTACACCTTC
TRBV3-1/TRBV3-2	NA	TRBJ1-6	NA	CASSVGGVNSPLHF	TGTGCCAGCAGCGTCGGGGGGGTTAATTCACCCCTCCACTTT
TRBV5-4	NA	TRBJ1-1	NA	CASSLGAGDTEAFF	TGTGCCAGCAGCTTGGGGGCGGGGGACACTGAAGCTTTCTTT
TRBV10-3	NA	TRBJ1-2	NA	CAISEYQGGGLGYGYTF	TGTGCCATCAGTGAGTACCAGGGAGGAGGCCTCGGCTATGGCTACACCTTC
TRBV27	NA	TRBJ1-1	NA	CASRPAGYLGTEAFF	TGTGCCAGCAGGCCTGCGGGGTACCTGGGCACTGAAGCTTTCTTT
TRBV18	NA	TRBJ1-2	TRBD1	CASSAGQGYGYTF	TGTGCCAGCTCAGCCGGACAGGGCTATGGCTACACCTTC
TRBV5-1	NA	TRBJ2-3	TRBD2	CASSLVPSGGPLHTQYF	TGCGCCAGCAGCTTAGTTCCTAGCGGGGGGCCTTTACATACGCAGTATTTT
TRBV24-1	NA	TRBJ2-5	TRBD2	CATSDTGLAGENQETQYF	TGTGCCACCAGTGACACGGGACTAGCGGGGGAGAATCAAGAGACCCAGTACTTC
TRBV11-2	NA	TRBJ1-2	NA	CASSLDKRRGYGYTF	TGTGCCAGCAGCCTAGACAAGCGCCGCGGCTATGGCTACACCTTC
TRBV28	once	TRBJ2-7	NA	CASSPPGDSSYEQYF	TGTGCCAGCAGTCCCCCGGGGGATAGCTCCTACGAGCAGTACTTC
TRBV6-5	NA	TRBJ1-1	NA	CASSYGLWNTEAFF	TGTGCCAGCAGTTACGGACTGTGGAACACTGAAGCTTTCTTT
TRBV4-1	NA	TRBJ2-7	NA	CASSRSRGTSYEQYF	TGCGCCAGCAGCCGGAGCAGGGGAACGTCCTACGAGCAGTACTTC
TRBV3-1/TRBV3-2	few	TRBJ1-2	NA	CASSQGGLAGGYTF	TGTGCCAGCAGCCAGGGGGGTTTGGCGGGCGGCTACACCTTC
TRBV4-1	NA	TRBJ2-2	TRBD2	CASSPRSGGFTGELFF	TGCGCCAGCAGCCCTCGGAGCGGGGGATTCACCGGGGAGCTGTTTTTT
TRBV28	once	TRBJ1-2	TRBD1	CATQDRLGYTF	TGTGCCACCCAGGACAGGCTGGGCTACACCTTC
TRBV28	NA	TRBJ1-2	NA	CASSPRGSYTF	TGTGCCAGCAGTCCCCGGGGGAGCTACACCTTC